The rows below give T cell receptor beta chains drawn from one sample of a study of cytomegalovirus exposure and HLA in healthy donors. Some clones are missing from TCRdb's copy, which holds only in-frame ones; the method was immunoSEQ multiplex PCR. This table holds roughly 110,000 clones, around four fifths found once. Sequenced sample: PBMCs. These TCRs come from a man aged 30 to 39 in good health and CMV-seronegative. Both conserved end residues are part of each CDR3. D genes are given only for firm matches. The size of a clone is reported for some rows only, either as once, few or many, or as a class for expanded clones.

TRBD2 NA TRBJ2-3 TRBV9 TGTGCCAGCAGCGTAGGGACGGGGGGTACAGATACGCAGTATTTT CASSVGTGGTDTQYF
NA NA TRBJ2-7 TRBV5-8 TGTGCCAGCAGCGGAGCAGGGTCCCGGACCTACGAGCAGTACTTC CASSGAGSRTYEQYF
NA NA TRBJ1-1 TRBV28 TGTGCCACGGCCCGACGGGGGTGGAACACTGAAGCTTTCTTT CATARRGWNTEAFF
NA few TRBJ1-1 TRBV5-1 TGCGCCAGCAGCTTGACAGGGTCTCGGGGTTACACTGAAGCTTTCTTT CASSLTGSRGYTEAFF
NA NA TRBJ2-3 TRBV29-1 TGCAGCGCCCGAGGGGGGGCAGTCACAGATACGCAGTATTTT CSARGGAVTDTQYF
TRBD2 few TRBJ2-3 TRBV5-1 TGCGCCAGCAGAAATGGACTAGCGGGAGAGGCAGATACGCAGTATTTT CASRNGLAGEADTQYF
TRBD1 NA TRBJ1-2 TRBV5-6 TGTGCCAGCAGCTACCAGGGGGCGTACACCTTC CASSYQGAYTF
TRBD1 few TRBJ2-2 TRBV2 TGTGCCAGCAGTGTCGGACAGGGTAACAGAAGGGAGCTGTTTTTT CASSVGQGNRRELFF
TRBD2 NA TRBJ2-1 TRBV25-1 TGTGCCACGGGACTAGCGGGATTCGATGAGCAGTTCTTC CATGLAGFDEQFF
TRBD1 NA TRBJ1-2 TRBV7-9 TGTGCCAGCAGCCAGACAGGGACCTATGGCTACACCTTC CASSQTGTYGYTF
NA NA TRBJ2-2 TRBV7-3 TGTGCCAGCAGCTTAAGCCCCAGTAACACCGGGGAGCTGTTTTTT CASSLSPSNTGELFF
NA NA TRBJ2-1 TRBV15 TGTGCCACCAGCAGAGAGGCCAGCTCCTACAATGAGCAGTTCTTC CATSREASSYNEQFF
TRBD1 few TRBJ1-4 TRBV25-1 TGTGCCAGCAGTCAGCCCGGGACAGCTCTGTTTTTT CASSQPGTALFF
NA NA TRBJ1-4 TRBV2 TGTGCCAGCAGTGTACGGAATGAAAAACTGTTTTTT CASSVRNEKLFF
NA once TRBJ1-2 TRBV5-4 TGTGCCAGCAGCTTGGACAGGGTCAACTATGGCTACACCTTC CASSLDRVNYGYTF
TRBD1 NA TRBJ2-5 TRBV18 TGTGCCAGCTCAGACAGGGGCCCTTACCAAGAGACCCAGTACTTC CASSDRGPYQETQYF
TRBD2 few TRBJ2-1 TRBV9 TGTGCCAGCAGCCTAACCGGGACTAGCGGGAGGGCGGGGAATGAGCAGTTCTTC CASSLTGTSGRAGNEQFF